This TCR beta chain was sequenced during a study of a mutant IDH1 vaccine in newly diagnosed glioma (dated by TCRdb to 2020 to 2023). General notes on the study: Eight vaccinations were administered to patients in weeks 1, 3, 5, 7, 11, 15, 19 and 23, corresponding to visits V03 through V10. In the chemotherapy-containing groups, vaccination started alongside temozolomide cycles, whereas in patients who had radiotherapy alone it started 4-6 weeks after radiotherapy. The roughly 32 treated patients were approximately 60% male and roughly 40% female, with a mean age of roughly 40 years. Prior to enrollment, patients had been given standard therapy consisting of radiotherapy alone, temozolomide alone, or radiochemotherapy with temozolomide, with the combination given to most patients. Six visits were used for peripheral blood collection: V03 (baseline), V05, V07, V10, V12 and V13. For exploratory analyses, longitudinal TCRB deep sequencing was carried out in around 24 treated patients wherever samples were available. Overall results and qualifications from the work: Selection of PBMC samples for TCRB deep sequencing was based on availability. The authors stated that sample limitations prevented analyses of patient blood samples from being reproduced. Immune responses induced by the vaccine were seen in approximately 92% of patients across multiple MHC alleles. Pseudoprogression appeared unrelated to alterations in the top peripheral T cell clonotypes detected by TCRB sequencing.

The CDR3, from cysteine to phenylalanine, totals 15 residues. Just the 45-base CDR3 DNA is kept, in frame starting at base 1. V is reduced by 5 bases and J by 0 bases, leaving a spacing of 14 bases between them. Per the germline V gene, SGHVS is the CDR1 and FQNEAQ is the CDR2. Only one count was recorded for this clone. The clone's antigen remains unknown. No much larger clonotype is one base removed from it; base qualities were not supplied. The library was generated by the immunoSEQ multiplex PCR assay. Rearranged TCR beta chain sequences were amplified using the hsTCRB Kit according to the manufacturer's protocol. Sequencing of TCRB libraries was carried out on an Illumina MiSeq. The original pipeline was this. The proprietary platform of the kit vendor was used for demultiplexing, trimming and gene mapping. The table comes from immuneACCESS by way of TCRdb, which keeps in-frame sequences with V and J called. Part of the clones is missing from these tables; in studies checked, under half for an unresolved V gene and the rest for unknown reasons. D and trimming come from the DNA, and the V and J calls and clone size come from that table. This sample has 60,000 or so clones in its table, and roughly 81% of those were observed once. The top ten clonotypes cover approximately 7.6% of the sample.

Per the publication, the time point label means: week 23, last vaccination. Every vaccine dose consisted of 300 ug of a 20-mer mutant IDH1 peptide in Montanide, administered subcutaneously together with topical imiquimod. Donors had newly diagnosed WHO grade 3 or 4 IDH1-mutant astrocytomas with loss of nuclear ATRX. The samples were drawn from NOA16, a multicentre, single-arm, open-label phase I trial in Germany that tested a mutant IDH1 peptide vaccine in humans for the first time. Genomic DNA for TCRB sequencing was isolated from EDTA blood with the DNeasy Blood and Tissue Kit. Sequences were derived from PBMCs, sampled from a glioma patient whose treatment included an IDH1 peptide vaccine. This clonotype was obtained from a woman between 40 and 55 years old with glioma. Some clones in this sample may be carry-over from other donors' samples. The chain links TRBV7-8 with TRBJ2-7; a weak D assignment points to TRBD2 (5 bases agree). DNA sequence: TGTGCCAGCAGCCCAATTGCCGGGATCTCCTACGAGCAGTACTTC. This gives the protein CASSPIAGISYEQYF. Full variable domain (CDR3 extended with the reference TRBV7-8 and TRBJ2-7 proteins): GAGVSQSPRYKVAKRGQDVALRCDPISGHVSLFWYQQALGQGPEFLTYFQNEAQLDKSGLPSDRFFAERPEGSVSTLKIQRTQQEDSAVYLCASSPIAGISYEQYFGPGTRLTVT.